The clone carrying this TCR beta chain was seen only once. The entry originates in a study of cytomegalovirus exposure and HLA in healthy donors. The PCR ran on 60 Vbeta and 13 Jbeta primers. The table came from immunoSEQ multiplex PCR; TCRdb's copy has only in-frame clones and leaves some out. The repertoire holds 150,000 to 180,000 clones, with roughly 79% as singletons. The CDR3 has 13 amino acids. V gave up 5 bases and J gave up 4 bases; unmatched junction bases: 2. Germline lookup yields CDR1 ENHRY and CDR2 SYGVKD. This receptor was obtained from a man aged 18-30 years in good health and CMV-seronegative. Sequenced input: PBMCs. The chain links TRBV10-3 to TRBJ1-2, with TRBD1 matching over 9 bases. The CDR3 DNA sequence: TGTGCCATCAGTCCGACAGGGGGCTATGGCTACACCTTC. Protein: CAISPTGGYGYTF.